This T cell receptor beta chain was sequenced for a study of CD8+CD57+ T cells in acquired aplastic anemia. This clonotype has more than one count but fewer than ten. Profiling of TCR beta VDJ combinations and CDR3 sequences used genomic DNA as template. TCRdb ran MiXCR on the reads and lists one entry per CDR3 protein. Of hundreds of thousands of distinct CDR3 sequences listed, 55% to 75% are singletons. This CDR3 has 12 amino acids. Trimming stripped 8 bases from V and 2 bases from J, with 10 bases between. Germline-derived CDR1 and CDR2 are MGHDK and SYGVNS. Sequenced sample: sorted CD4+, CD8+, or CD8+CD57+ T cells (not recorded which) from PBMCs. This sequence originates from a human donor in good health, serving as a control. This chain links TRBV25-1 with TRBJ2-7; the D gene is possibly TRBD2 (5 bases). The CDR3 protein is CASAGLTYEQYF. The CDR3 DNA is TGTGCCAGCGCCGGACTGACCTACGAGCAGTACTTC.